Detailed here is one T cell receptor beta chain. In the original workflow: Estimation of nucleated cell counts relied on the amplification of reference gene primers. The method was immunoSEQ multiplex PCR; TCRdb's version includes in-frame clones alone and lacks a portion of them. That table is the source of V, J and clone size, and D and trimming were worked out from the DNA. The sample yields roughly 260,000 clones, around 87% seen once. Germline V lookup: CDR1 MDHEN, CDR2 SYDVKM. CDR3 size: 13 residues. The V gene lost 8 bases and the J gene lost 7 bases, with 16 bases spanning the gap. The sample belongs to a study of blood T cell repertoires in COVID-19.

Source material: peripheral blood. The clonotype comes from a woman aged 45 to 65 with acute or convalescent COVID-19. The V call is TRBV28, the J call TRBJ2-3, with D possibly matching TRBD1 (6 bases). The CDR3 DNA sequence: TGTGCCAGCTTCCACCTACAGGGAAATACGCAGTATTTT. Translation: CASFHLQGNTQYF.